The 25 T cell receptor beta chains reported below all come from one sample, sequenced in a study of early T cells in non-severe SARS-CoV-2 infection. Via MiXCR, TCRdb re-called the 5' RACE reads, giving one row per CDR3 protein. The top ten clones hold 4.5% to 7% of a sample with around 64,000 distinct CDR3 sequences, roughly an eighth of them seen once. The starting material was whole blood, obtained at baseline. These TCRs come from an adult who was a healthcare worker with PCR-confirmed SARS-CoV-2 infection or an uninfected control (not recorded which).

Ten or more counts support this clonotype. This sequence joins TRBV7-2 and TRBJ1-5; TRBD1 agrees at 8 bases. The J segment lost 0 bases and the V segment lost 5 bases, leaving 3 bases of the junction unmatched. CDR1 and CDR2 (germline): SGHTA, FQGNSA. The CDR3 totals 15 residues. The CDR3 sequence: CASSQTGVSNQPQHF. Here the CDR3 DNA reads TGTGCCAGCAGCCAGACAGGGGTTAGCAATCAGCCCCAGCATTTT.

In this sample, this clonotype turned up many times. The chain recombines TRBV9 with TRBJ2-7, with 12 nucleotides matching TRBD2. This CDR3 has 14 amino acids. Per the germline V gene, CDR1 is SGDLS and CDR2 is YYNGEE. The V and J ends lost 5 bases and 7 bases, in that order; junction bases with no gene match: 7. The CDR3 sequence: CASSQTSGGPEQYF. CDR3 in DNA: TGTGCCAGCAGTCAGACTAGCGGGGGCCCGGAGCAGTACTTC.

This clonotype was found a few times. This chain links TRBV5-1 with TRBJ2-3; the D gene is possibly TRBD1 (6 bases). The V end lost 0 bases, the J end lost 1 base, and 12 bases lay between the germline ends. The length of the CDR3 is 16 residues. Germline assignment: CDR1 SGHRS and CDR2 YFSETQ. CDR3 sequence (DNA): TGCGCCAGCAGCTTGGACTGGGGGCCGGGCACAGATACGCAGTATTTT. Translation gives CASSLDWGPGTDTQYF.

The gene calls are TRBV7-6 and TRBJ2-5, with TRBD2 as a possible D gene (5 bases). Trimming removed 5 bases from V and 6 bases from J, with 13 bases in between. Germline CDR1 reads SGHVS; CDR2 reads FNYEAQ. CDR3 length equals 13 residues. The CDR3 loop reads CASSADGVKTQYF. DNA for the CDR3: TGTGCCAGCAGCGCCGACGGGGTGAAGACCCAGTACTTC. The entire variable domain, with the rest obtained from reference TRBV7-6 and TRBJ2-5, is as follows: GAGVSQSPRYKVTKRGQDVALRCDPISGHVSLYWYRQALGQGPEFLTYFNYEAQQDKSGLPNDRFSAERPEGSISTLTIQRTEQRDSAMYRCASSADGVKTQYFGPGTRLLVL.

A few counts support this clonotype. The gene calls are TRBV3-1 and TRBJ2-5, with a possible D match to TRBD2 (5 bases). The germline V gene encodes CDR1 LGHDT and CDR2 YNNKEL (reference sequence). V gave up 4 bases and J gave up 3 bases, with 18 bases separating them. The CDR3 loop spans 16 amino acids. DNA of the CDR3: TGTGCCAGCAGCCGGTACGGCGTCAGCGGCGAAGAGACCCAGTACTTC. Its protein product is CASSRYGVSGEETQYF.

CDR3 sequence: CATSREFGPNSPLHF. The CDR3 coding sequence is TGTGCCACCAGCAGAGAGTTTGGACCTAATTCACCCCTCCACTTT. V and J are TRBV15 and TRBJ1-6; D is undetermined. The CDR3 has 15 residues. The germline V and J ends were trimmed by 0 bases and 6 bases, with 9 bases remaining between them. Germline values: CDR1 LNHNV, CDR2 YYDKDF (reference sequence).

The chain links TRBV5-6 to TRBJ2-7; D remains unclear. CDR1 is SGHDT and CDR2 is YYEEEE in the germline V gene. V was pared by 2 bases and J by 3 bases, with 18 bases between. This CDR3 has 16 residues. CDR3 sequence (DNA): TGTGCCAGCAGCTTCAACTCGCCGTTCTACGGCTACGAGCAGTACTTC. Protein product: CASSFNSPFYGYEQYF. Looking up the rest from reference TRBV5-6 and TRBJ2-7 gives the full variable domain: DAGVTQSPTHLIKTRGQQVTLRCSPKSGHDTVSWYQQALGQGPQFIFQYYEEEERQRGNFPDRFSGHQFPNYSSELNVNALLLGDSALYLCASSFNSPFYGYEQYFGPGTRLTVT.

V is TRBV12-3 or TRBV12-4 and J is TRBJ1-1; D is ambiguous. CDR3 size: 12 residues. Trimming took 3 bases from V and 8 from J, leaving 10 bases between them. CDR3 in DNA: TGTGCCAGCAGTTTTAGGGCCGGAGAAGCTTTCTTT. This gives the protein CASSFRAGEAFF.

With respect to this clonotype: The junction departs from the called germline gene at one end, perhaps through a read error. The genes are TRBV6-6 and TRBJ1-2; maybe TRBD1 (5 bases). CDR3 length: 18 residues. The germline V gene has CDR1 MNHNY and CDR2 SVGAGI (reference sequence). The CDR3: CASSNSRDPGKVNYGHTF. CDR3 bases: TGTGCCAGCAGTAACTCCAGGGACCCCGGGAAGGTTAACTATGGCCACACCTTC.

The count of this clonotype is one. The chain couples TRBV9 to TRBJ2-7; 8 bases fit TRBD1. There are 14 residues in the CDR3. Germline CDR1 and CDR2: SGDLS and YYNGEE. The J segment lost 2 bases and the V segment lost 4 bases, leaving 5 bases of the junction unmatched. The CDR3 loop is CASSPWTGPYEQYF. The CDR3 DNA follows: TGTGCCAGCAGCCCCTGGACAGGGCCCTACGAGCAGTACTTC. The whole variable domain, remainder taken from reference TRBV9 and TRBJ2-7, is DSGVTQTPKHLITATGQRVTLRCSPRSGDLSVYWYQQSLDQGLQFLIQYYNGEERAKGNILERFSAQQFPDLHSELNLSSLELGDSALYFCASSPWTGPYEQYFGPGTRLTVT.

In its sample, this clonotype was seen a few times. The chain uses TRBV5-1 and TRBJ1-2, with 8 bases matching TRBD1. This CDR3 has 14 residues. Per germline, CDR1 SGHRS and CDR2 YFSETQ. J gave up 6 bases and V 0 bases, and 4 bases lay outside the gene matches. The CDR3 DNA follows: TGCGCCAGCAGCTTGGACAGGGGGAAGGATGGCTACACCTTC. Protein: CASSLDRGKDGYTF. Full variable domain (rest looked up from reference TRBV5-1 and TRBJ1-2): KAGVTQTPRYLIKTRGQQVTLSCSPISGHRSVSWYQQTPGQGLQFLFEYFSETQRNKGNFPGRFSGRQFSNSRSEMNVSTLELGDSALYLCASSLDRGKDGYTFGSGTRLTVV.

The rearrangement joins TRBV24-1 to TRBJ2-5; D is tentatively TRBD1 or TRBD2 (6 bases each). CDR1 and CDR2 (germline): KGHDR, SFDVKD. Trimming cost V 2 bases and J 5 bases, with 14 bases left between them. CDR3 length equals 15 residues. CDR3 loop: CATSDSTGTGETQYF. The CDR3 DNA sequence: TGTGCCACCAGTGATTCCACAGGGACTGGGGAGACCCAGTACTTC.

The table lists this clonotype with a few counts. The chain uses TRBV5-1 and TRBJ2-7, with TRBD1 matching over 7 bases. The CDR3 length is 15 residues. Germline lookup yields CDR1 SGHRS and CDR2 YFSETQ. V was pared by 2 bases and J by 6 bases, with 11 bases of the junction left unmatched. The CDR3 here is CASSLPGQLSGEQYF. CDR3 sequence (DNA): TGCGCCAGCAGCTTACCGGGACAGCTTTCTGGCGAGCAGTACTTC.

This clonotype was observed a few times. The chain joins TRBV11-2 to TRBJ2-5, with 8 bases fitting TRBD2. Germline V gene lookup returns CDR1 SGHAT and CDR2 FQNNGV. The CDR3 has 16 amino acids. Trimming at V came to 1 base and at J to 1 base, leaving 5 bases not matched to a gene. This CDR3 is CASSLGLAHSQETQYF. The DNA of the CDR3 is TGTGCCAGCAGCTTAGGACTAGCGCACAGCCAAGAGACCCAGTACTTC. The full variable domain, with the rest looked up from reference TRBV11-2 and TRBJ2-5, is EAGVAQSPRYKIIEKRQSVAFWCNPISGHATLYWYQQILGQGPKLLIQFQNNGVVDDSQLPKDRFSAERLKGVDSTLKIQPAKLEDSAVYLCASSLGLAHSQETQYFGPGTRLLVL.

The table lists this clonotype with a few counts. The gene calls are TRBV10-2 and TRBJ2-7; D possibly corresponds to TRBD2 (5 bases). CDR1 is WSHSY, CDR2 SAAADI, per germline. Between the trimmed V and J ends, which lost 0 bases and 6 bases, there was a span of 15 bases. The CDR3 sequence is 15 residues long. CDR3 residues: CASSESDYLGAEQYF. The CDR3 coding sequence is TGCGCCAGCAGTGAGTCTGACTACCTCGGAGCCGAGCAGTACTTC.

This clonotype was counted a few times. V and J are TRBV7-3 and TRBJ2-2; 11 nucleotides match TRBD2. V shed 6 bases, J shed 10 bases, and the junction held 4 bases outside the gene matches. Germline lookup yields CDR1 SGHTA and CDR2 FQGTGA. The CDR3 runs to 13 residues. CDR3: CASRLAGEKELFF. The CDR3 coding sequence is TGTGCCAGCAGACTAGCGGGAGAAAAGGAGCTGTTTTTT.

DNA of the CDR3: TGTGCCAGCCGATCCCGGGACTGGGCCCGGGAGCAGTACTTC. Translation: CASRSRDWAREQYF. The V gene is TRBV6-2 or TRBV6-3, the J gene TRBJ2-7, with D perhaps matching TRBD2 (6 bases). V was clipped by 8 bases and J by 7 bases, with 21 bases between them. Germline CDR1 is MNHEY and CDR2 is SVGEGT. CDR3 length: 14 amino acids.

This clonotype was recorded at least ten times. The chain employs TRBV5-4 and TRBJ1-1, with D maybe TRBD1 (6 bases). The germline V gene has CDR1 SGHNT and CDR2 YYREEE (reference sequence). CDR3 length: 13 amino acids. The V and J ends lost 3 bases and 4 bases respectively, with 10 bases between them. The CDR3 nucleotides are TGTGCCAGCAGCTGGGGGCTGGGCACTGAAGCTTTCTTT. It translates to CASSWGLGTEAFF.

The genes are TRBV29-1 and TRBJ2-5; TRBD2 agrees at 11 bases. After removal of 7 bases from V and 5 bases from J, the junction contained 9 bases not matched to a gene. The CDR3 is made up of 14 amino acids. From germline, CDR1 is SQVTM and CDR2 ANQGSEA. CDR3 region: CSEILAGVSETQYF. Here the CDR3 DNA reads TGCAGCGAGATACTAGCGGGAGTGTCGGAGACCCAGTACTTC. The full variable domain, in which reference TRBV29-1 and TRBJ2-5 provide the parts outside the CDR3, is SAVISQKPSRDICQRGTSLTIQCQVDSQVTMMFWYRQQPGQSLTLIATANQGSEATYESGFVIDKFPISRPNLTFSTLTVSNMSPEDSSIYLCSEILAGVSETQYFGPGTRLLVL.

This clonotype has ten or more counts. At one end, the junction sequence differs from germline, possibly due to a read error. The J gene is TRBJ1-4, the V gene TRBV7-2; the D gene is possibly TRBD1 (6 bases). The germline gives CDR1 SGHTA, CDR2 FQGNSA. The CDR3 loop spans 15 amino acids. The CDR3 DNA follows: TGTGCCAGCAGCTTTGGTGGGACAACCAATGAAAAACTGTTTTTT. It yields the protein CASSFGGTTNEKLFF.

This clonotype came up a few times. The chain recombines TRBV7-2 with TRBJ2-7; 12 nucleotides line up with TRBD2. The CDR3 runs to 20 residues. Germline lookup yields CDR1 SGHTA and CDR2 FQGNSA. The junction had 16 bases not matched to a gene; V was cut back by 4 bases and J by 0 bases. The CDR3 bases are TGTGCCAGCAGCTACCAAACCGGGACTAGCGGGCGCCCGAGCTCCTACGAGCAGTACTTC. Amino acid sequence: CASSYQTGTSGRPSSYEQYF. Combining the CDR3 with reference TRBV7-2 and TRBJ2-7 gives the whole variable domain GAGVSQSPSNKVTEKGKDVELRCDPISGHTALYWYRQSLGQGLEFLIYFQGNSAPDKSGLPSDRFSAERTGGSVSTLTIQRTQQEDSAVYLCASSYQTGTSGRPSSYEQYFGPGTRLTVT.

In this sample, this clonotype turned up many times. The chain carries TRBV12-3 or TRBV12-4 and TRBJ2-7, with D possibly TRBD1 on 6 matching bases. Trimming shortened V by 3 bases and J by 0 bases, and 9 bases separated the two germline ends. This CDR3 has 14 residues. The CDR3 region is CASSFRQVSYEQYF. The CDR3 nucleotides are TGTGCCAGCAGTTTCAGACAGGTCTCCTACGAGCAGTACTTC.

This clonotype was detected ten times or more. This chain uses TRBV11-2 with TRBJ2-7, with unresolved D. Trimming removed 3 bases from V and 0 bases from J, with 12 bases in between. The CDR3 extends over 15 amino acids. Germline CDR1 is SGHAT and CDR2 is FQNNGV. The CDR3 loop reads CASSFGGLSSYEQYF. The CDR3 DNA reads as TGTGCCAGCAGCTTTGGCGGTCTAAGCTCCTACGAGCAGTACTTC.

The chain couples TRBV20-1 to TRBJ2-7; no clear D. V gave up 4 bases and J gave up 3 bases, with 10 bases separating them. The CDR3 spans 12 residues. Per germline, CDR1 DFQATT and CDR2 SNEGSKA (reference sequence). As DNA, the CDR3 is TGCAGTGCTACTCTCGGTCTCTACGAGCAGTACTTC. Its translation: CSATLGLYEQYF.

The V call is TRBV4-1, the J call TRBJ2-1; 10 nucleotides line up with TRBD2. This CDR3 contains 16 residues. J was trimmed by 9 bases and V by 4 bases; bases with no gene match: 12. CDR1 is MGHRA, CDR2 YSYEKL, per germline. The CDR3 here is CASSLPGTSVKREQFF. The CDR3 nucleotides are TGCGCCAGCAGCCTGCCCGGGACTAGCGTTAAACGTGAGCAGTTCTTC.